This TCR beta chain was identified during a study of identical twins (dated by TCRdb to 2016 to 2017). The study in broad terms: TCR alpha and beta repertoires from monozygotic twins, unrelated adults of various ages and cord blood were deep-sequenced to test whether fetal clonotypes persist. Replicate twin experiments were performed at different times using different library preparation protocols to rule out contamination. What the authors observed across the whole study: Fewer insertions were carried by abundant cord blood beta clonotypes, a similar but weaker trend appeared in young adult naive repertoires, and no such trend appeared in memory repertoires. Invariant T cells such as MAIT and iNKT could partly confound zero-insertion analyses, although diverse VJ usage argued against such confounding for most clonotypes. The excess sharing between twins in beta out-of-frame sequences was weaker because fewer shared sequences reduced the signal-to-noise ratio. Out-of-frame TCR alpha sharing in monozygotic twins was systematically underestimated by recombination models, whereas sharing between unrelated individuals was in agreement with the recombination models. Because the same donors could not be followed over many years, the conclusions relied on cross-sectional statistical analysis. Out-of-frame TCR alpha sequences shared between twins showed an excess of low generation-probability sequences compared with coincidental sharing between unrelated individuals.

This clonotype occurred many times. Its target antigen remains unknown. No quality values exist for individual bases; no much larger clone is one base distant. Every donor was a healthy Caucasian. Miltenyi CD45RO+ enrichment and human naive T-cell isolation kits were used to isolate memory (CD45RO+) and naive T cells from PBMC. V and J are truncated by 1 base and 0 bases respectively, leaving an intervening sequence of 7 bases. From its cysteine to its phenylalanine, the CDR3 spans 14 amino acids. The CDR3 DNA has 42 bases and is translated from base 1. CDR1 and CDR2 were assigned from the germline V gene (reference sequence) as DFQATT and SNEGSKA. The library was made by 5' RACE. Data came from an Illumina HiSeq 2000. Template switching added a universal primer binding site, and the final cDNA carried a unique molecular identifier that allowed TCR cDNA molecules to be counted accurately. Specific primers in the conserved constant-segment region were used to synthesize first-strand cDNA for TCR alpha and beta chains. To control for contamination, each cDNA library was double barcoded with a SMART-Mk sample barcode plus Illumina barcodes. TruSeq adapter sequences and Illumina sample barcodes were added in two successive PCR steps. TCR alpha and beta cDNA libraries were sequenced on the Illumina HiSeq platform with custom primers. Per the source publication's procedure: Unique molecular identifiers were extracted from raw reads with MiGEC, and CDR3 positions were determined with MiXCR. Recombination models were inferred per individual with the repgenHMM and IGoR tools using an EM algorithm. The tcR package in R was used for shared clonotype analysis, with sharing normalized by the product of cloneset sizes. To study raw recombination free of thymic and clonal selection effects, out-of-frame nonproductive sequences were analyzed. TCRdb reran the public reads through fastp at Q25 and MiXCR, keeping productive beta chains. Every distinct CDR3 protein forms one entry, paired with its most common genes and DNA. TCRdb, not the authors, supplied the V and J calls. The sample includes 150,000 or so distinct CDR3 sequences, with roughly 3.5% observed a single time. The ten most abundant clones make up 7.5% to 8.5% of the sample.

The specimen was memory T cells sorted from blood. The cell subset or site label, read with the paper, signifies: CD45RO+ enriched T cells. This receptor chain uses TRBV20-1 and TRBJ1-5, with no D gene named confidently. This sequence originates from a man between 18 and 35 years old in good health. The CDR3 has the sequence CSARGPLSNQPQHF. The bases read TGCAGTGCTAGAGGTCCTCTTAGCAATCAGCCCCAGCATTTT.